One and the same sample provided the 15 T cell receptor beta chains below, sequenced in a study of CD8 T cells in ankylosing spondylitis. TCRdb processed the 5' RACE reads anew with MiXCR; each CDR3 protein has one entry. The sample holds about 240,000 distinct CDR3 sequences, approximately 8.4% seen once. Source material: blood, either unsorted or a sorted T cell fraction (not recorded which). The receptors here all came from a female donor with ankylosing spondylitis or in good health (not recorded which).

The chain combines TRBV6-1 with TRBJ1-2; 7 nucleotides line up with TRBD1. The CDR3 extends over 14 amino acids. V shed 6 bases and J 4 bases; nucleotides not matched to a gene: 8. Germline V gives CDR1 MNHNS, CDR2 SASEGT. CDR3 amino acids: CASRSTGLGYGYTF. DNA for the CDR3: TGTGCCAGCAGATCGACAGGGCTTGGCTATGGCTACACCTTC.

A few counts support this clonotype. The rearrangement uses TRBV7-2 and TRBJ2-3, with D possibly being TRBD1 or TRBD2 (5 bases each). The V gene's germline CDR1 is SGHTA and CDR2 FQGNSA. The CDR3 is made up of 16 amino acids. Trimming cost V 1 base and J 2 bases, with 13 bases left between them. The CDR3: CASSLGVRGDTDTQYF. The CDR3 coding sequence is TGTGCCAGCAGCTTAGGCGTACGAGGGGACACAGATACGCAGTATTTT.

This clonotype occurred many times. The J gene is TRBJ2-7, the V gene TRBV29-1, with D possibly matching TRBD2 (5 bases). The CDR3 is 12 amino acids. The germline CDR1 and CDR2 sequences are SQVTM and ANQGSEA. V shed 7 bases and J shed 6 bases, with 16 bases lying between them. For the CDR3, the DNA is TGCAGCGCCGGGAACTCATTAGGCGAGCAGTACTTC. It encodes CSAGNSLGEQYF.

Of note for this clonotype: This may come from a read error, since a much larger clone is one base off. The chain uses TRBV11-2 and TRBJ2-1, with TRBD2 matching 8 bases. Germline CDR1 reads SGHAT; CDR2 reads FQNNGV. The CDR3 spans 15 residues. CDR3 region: CTSSPGLGGHNEQFF. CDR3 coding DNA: TGTACCAGCAGCCCGGGACTAGGGGGTCACAATGAGCAGTTCTTC.

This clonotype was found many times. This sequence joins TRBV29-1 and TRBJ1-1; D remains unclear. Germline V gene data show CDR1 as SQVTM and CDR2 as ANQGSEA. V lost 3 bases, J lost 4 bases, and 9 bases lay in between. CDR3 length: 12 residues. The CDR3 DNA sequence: TGCAGCGTTGAGTTCCGCCTCACTGAAGCTTTCTTT. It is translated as CSVEFRLTEAFF.

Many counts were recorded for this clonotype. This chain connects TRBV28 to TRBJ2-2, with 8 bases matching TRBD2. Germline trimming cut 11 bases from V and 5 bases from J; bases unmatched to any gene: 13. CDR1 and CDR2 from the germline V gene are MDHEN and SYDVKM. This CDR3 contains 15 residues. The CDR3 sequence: CACRRAGVGTGELFF. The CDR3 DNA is TGTGCCTGCCGACGAGCGGGAGTGGGGACCGGGGAGCTGTTTTTT.

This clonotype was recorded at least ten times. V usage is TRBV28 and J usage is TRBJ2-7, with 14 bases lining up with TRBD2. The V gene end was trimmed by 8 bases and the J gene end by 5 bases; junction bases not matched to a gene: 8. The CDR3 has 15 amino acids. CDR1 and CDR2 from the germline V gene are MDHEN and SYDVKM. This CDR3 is CASGGLAGARNEQYF. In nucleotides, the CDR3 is TGTGCCAGCGGGGGACTAGCGGGAGCGAGGAACGAGCAGTACTTC.

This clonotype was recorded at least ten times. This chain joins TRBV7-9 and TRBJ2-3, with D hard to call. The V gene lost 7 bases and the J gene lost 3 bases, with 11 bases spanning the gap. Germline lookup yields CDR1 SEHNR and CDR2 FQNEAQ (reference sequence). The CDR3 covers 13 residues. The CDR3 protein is CASTSVPTDTQYF. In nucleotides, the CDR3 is TGTGCCAGCACATCAGTACCTACAGATACGCAGTATTTT.

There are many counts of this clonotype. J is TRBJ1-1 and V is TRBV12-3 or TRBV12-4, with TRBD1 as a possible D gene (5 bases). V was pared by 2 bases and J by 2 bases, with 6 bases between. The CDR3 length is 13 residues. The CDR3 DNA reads TGTGCCAGCAGTTTACGGACAAACACTGAAGCTTTCTTT. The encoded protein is CASSLRTNTEAFF.

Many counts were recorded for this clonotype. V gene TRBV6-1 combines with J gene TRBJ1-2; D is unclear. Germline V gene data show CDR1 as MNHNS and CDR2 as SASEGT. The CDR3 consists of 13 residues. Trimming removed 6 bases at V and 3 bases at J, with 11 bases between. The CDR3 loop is CASRTPRDYGYTF. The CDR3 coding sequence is TGTGCCAGCAGAACCCCACGCGACTATGGCTACACCTTC.

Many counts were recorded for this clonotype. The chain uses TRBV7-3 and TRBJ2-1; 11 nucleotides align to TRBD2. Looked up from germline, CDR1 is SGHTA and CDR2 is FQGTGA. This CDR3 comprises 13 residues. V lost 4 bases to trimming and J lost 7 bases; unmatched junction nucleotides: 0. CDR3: CASSWTSGNEQFF. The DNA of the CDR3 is TGTGCCAGCAGCTGGACTAGCGGGAATGAGCAGTTCTTC.

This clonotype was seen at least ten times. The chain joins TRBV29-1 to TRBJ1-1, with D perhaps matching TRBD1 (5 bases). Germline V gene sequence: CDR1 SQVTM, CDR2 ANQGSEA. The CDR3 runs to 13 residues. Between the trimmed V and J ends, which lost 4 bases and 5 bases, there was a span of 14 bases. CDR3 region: CSVVRGSGTEAFF. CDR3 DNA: TGCAGCGTTGTCCGAGGATCAGGGACTGAAGCTTTCTTT.

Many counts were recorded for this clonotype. CDR3 DNA sequence: TGTGCCAGCAGCTCGGGGGGACAAGAGACCCAGTACTTC. Its translation is CASSSGGQETQYF. The chain is built from TRBV28 and TRBJ2-5, with 7 bases matching TRBD2. This CDR3 contains 13 residues. In germline, CDR1 is MDHEN, CDR2 SYDVKM. Losses at the gene ends were 6 bases for V and 2 bases for J; bases not matched to a gene: 3.

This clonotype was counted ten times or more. The CDR3 protein is CASRSPLYGYTF. CDR3 coding DNA: TGTGCCAGCAGAAGTCCCTTATATGGCTACACCTTC. The chain carries TRBV12-3 or TRBV12-4 and TRBJ1-2; D is uncertain. CDR3 length equals 12 residues. Trimming removed 6 bases from V and 5 bases from J, with 10 bases in between.

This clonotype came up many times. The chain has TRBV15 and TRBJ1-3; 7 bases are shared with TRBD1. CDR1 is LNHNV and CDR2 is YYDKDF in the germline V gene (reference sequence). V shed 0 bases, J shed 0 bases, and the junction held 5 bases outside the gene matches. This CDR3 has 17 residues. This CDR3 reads CATSREWTGSSGNTIYF. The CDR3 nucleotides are TGTGCCACCAGCAGAGAGTGGACAGGTAGCTCTGGAAACACCATATATTTT.